The clone carrying this T cell receptor beta chain was observed once. Its antigen is still unknown. The authors sequenced TCR beta from blood CD8+ and CD4+ T cells. The TEMRA cells underwent FACS enrichment, while the CD8+ and CD4+ T cells underwent negative isolation. V was clipped by 3 bases and J by 8 bases; unmatched bases: 3. Germline CDR1 DFQATT, CDR2 SNEGSKA (reference sequence). There are 14 residues in the CDR3. This sample is part of a study of CD8 T cells in Susac syndrome. Overall study findings and caveats: Individuals included in the TCR sequencing and HLA analysis were acknowledged by the study to be relatively few in number. In Susac syndrome, CD4+ T cell repertoires lacked any clonal expansion.

A quantity of about 0.5 to 1 ug RNA underwent reverse transcription using random hexamers. TCRdb ran MiXCR on the immunoSEQ multiplex PCR reads and lists one entry per CDR3 protein. The sample has under 150,000 distinct CDR3 sequences; around 95% are singletons. Specimen: CD4+ T cells from PBMCs. The V gene is TRBV20-1, the J gene TRBJ2-1, with TRBD2 matching 14 bases. The receptor was isolated from a human donor with Susac syndrome. CDR3 protein: CSARGLAGEYEQFF. DNA for the CDR3: TGCAGTGCTAGGGGACTAGCGGGGGAATATGAGCAGTTCTTC.